The 31 T cell receptor beta chains listed next were all sequenced from one sample in a study of T cells in Graves' hyperthyroidism and ophthalmopathy. Researchers amplified the TCR beta CDR3 regions from RNA transcripts. Initially, a first-round RT-PCR of the TCR CDR3 employed the HTBI primer set. TCRdb fed the multiplex PCR reads into MiXCR, producing one record per CDR3 protein. This table holds fewer than 350,000 distinct CDR3 sequences, around a sixth found once. Material for sequencing was blood. Receptor source: a woman in her forties or fifties with Graves' hyperthyroidism.

The V gene is TRBV5-1, the J gene TRBJ1-6; no reliable D call. Trimming removed 0 bases from V and 1 base from J, with 2 bases in between. Germline V gene data show CDR1 as SGHRS and CDR2 as YFSETQ. CDR3 length equals 14 residues. The CDR3 DNA is TGCGCCAGCAGCTTGGAGTCCTATAATTCACCCCTCCACTTT. Amino acids: CASSLESYNSPLHF.

Only a few counts were recorded for this clonotype. The rearrangement links TRBV7-8 to TRBJ2-7, with 8 positions matching TRBD1. After removal of 1 base from V and 5 bases from J, the junction contained 31 bases not matched to a gene. Germline loops: CDR1 SGHVS, CDR2 FQNEAQ. The CDR3 covers 23 residues. DNA for the CDR3: TGTGCCAGCAGCTTAGGTGGACAGGGAACCTATCTCAATCCGTTTATAGCAGTAGACGAGCAGTACGTC. It encodes CASSLGGQGTYLNPFIAVDEQYV.

In its sample, this clonotype was seen a few times. The CDR3: CASSDGTAGNTIYF. The CDR3, as DNA: TGTGCCAGCAGCGATGGGACGGCTGGAAACACCATATATTTT. The chain uses TRBV2 and TRBJ1-3, with a tentative D call TRBD1 (5 bases). V dropped 6 bases and J dropped 2 bases, with 11 bases sitting between them. CDR1 and CDR2 from the germline V gene are SNHLY and FYNNEI. CDR3 length: 14 amino acids.

Comments on this clonotype: This may stem from a read error, because a much larger clone lies one nucleotide away. The genes are TRBV20-1 and TRBJ1-1; D gene ambiguous. Germline-derived CDR1 and CDR2 are DFQATT and SNEGSKA (reference sequence). This CDR3 is built from 12 residues. The CDR3 here is CSASRQNTETFF. Written as DNA, the CDR3 is TGCAGTGCTAGCCGTCAGAACACTGAAACTTTCTTT.

This chain uses TRBV7-8 with TRBJ2-5, with D maybe TRBD2 (5 bases). CDR1 SGHVS and CDR2 FQNEAQ come from the germline V gene. Trimming took 5 bases from V and 4 from J, leaving 14 bases between them. This CDR3 has 14 amino acids. The CDR3 bases are TGTGCCAGCAGCCCGGAGGTAGGCCGAGAGACCCAGTACTTC. Encoded protein: CASSPEVGRETQYF.

This clonotype was counted many times. The V gene is TRBV3-1, the J gene TRBJ1-4; D is unresolved. The length of the CDR3 is 13 residues. V lost 1 base to trimming and J lost 8 bases, with 8 bases between them. Germline assignment: CDR1 LGHDT and CDR2 YNNKEL (reference sequence). Here the CDR3 reads CASSQAGSEKLFF. The CDR3 region has the DNA TGTGCCAGCAGCCAAGCTGGGTCCGAAAAACTGTTTTTT. The full variable domain, completed using reference TRBV3-1 and TRBJ1-4, is DTAVSQTPKYLVTQMGNDKSIKCEQNLGHDTMYWYKQDSKKFLKIMFSYNNKELIINETVPNRFSPKSPDKAHLNLHINSLELGDSAVYFCASSQAGSEKLFFGSGTQLSVL.

The chain uses TRBV12-5 and TRBJ2-5; 7 bases align to TRBD2. CDR1 LGHNT and CDR2 FRNRAP come from the germline V gene. CDR3 size: 16 residues. The J segment lost 4 bases and the V segment lost 2 bases, leaving 10 bases of the junction unmatched. The CDR3 coding sequence is TGTGCTAGTGGTTTGCCTGCTGGGAGGGTTCCAGAGACCCAGTACTTC. It is translated as CASGLPAGRVPETQYF.

This clonotype occurred many times. The V gene is TRBV24-1, the J gene TRBJ2-4; the D call may be TRBD1 or TRBD2 (5 bases each). V was pared by 3 bases and J by 5 bases, with 10 bases between. Per the germline V gene, CDR1 is KGHDR and CDR2 is SFDVKD. The CDR3 totals 14 residues. The CDR3: CATSDGTRENIQYF. The CDR3 DNA reads TGTGCCACCAGTGATGGGACCCGGGAAAACATTCAGTACTTC.

The chain recombines TRBV10-3 with TRBJ2-5; the D is unclear. The germline CDR1 and CDR2 sequences are ENHRY and SYGVKD. There are 14 residues in the CDR3. Trimming cost V 6 bases and J 0 bases, with 11 bases left between them. The CDR3 region has the DNA TGTGCCATCAGGGTAGACATGGACCAAGAGACCCAGTACTTC. The encoded protein is CAIRVDMDQETQYF.

This clonotype appeared a few times. CDR3 protein: CSVDGAGVQNIQYF. The CDR3 DNA is TGCAGCGTTGACGGGGCGGGAGTACAAAACATTCAGTACTTC. The rearrangement links TRBV29-1 to TRBJ2-4; 7 bases are shared with TRBD2. Losses at the gene ends were 3 bases for V and 5 bases for J; bases not matched to a gene: 7. CDR3 length: 14 amino acids. Germline CDR1 reads SQVTM; CDR2 reads ANQGSEA.

The sample holds many counts of this clonotype. The rearrangement uses TRBV30 and TRBJ2-2; D ambiguous. CDR1 GTSNPN and CDR2 SVGIG come from the germline V gene (reference sequence). Trimming took 3 bases from V and 0 from J, leaving 11 bases between them. This CDR3 has 15 amino acids. The CDR3 sequence is CAWRNYKSNTGELFF. The CDR3 coding sequence is TGTGCCTGGAGGAACTACAAATCGAACACCGGGGAGCTGTTTTTT.

This clonotype was detected ten times or more. The rearrangement joins TRBV30 to TRBJ2-1; TRBD2 agrees at 8 bases. Germline V lookup: CDR1 GTSNPN, CDR2 SVGIG (reference sequence). With V trimmed by 2 bases and J by 6 bases, 6 bases remained unmatched. This CDR3 comprises 14 residues. CDR3 region: CAWSPPGTSNEQFF. In DNA form, the CDR3 reads TGTGCCTGGAGTCCACCGGGGACTAGCAATGAGCAGTTCTTC.

The rearrangement joins TRBV25-1 to TRBJ2-1; 11 bases are shared with TRBD2. There are 17 residues in the CDR3. Germline CDR1 is MGHDK and CDR2 is SYGVNS. Unmatched junction bases numbered 6, after V lost 4 bases and J lost 1 base. For the CDR3, the DNA is TGTGCCAGCAGTGGAGGACTAGCGGGCTTATCCTACAATGAGCAGTTCTTC. Its protein is CASSGGLAGLSYNEQFF.

The V call is TRBV18, the J call TRBJ2-7; perhaps TRBD2 as D (5 bases). The CDR3 runs 13 residues. V lost 5 bases and J 0 bases, leaving 8 bases between the germline ends. The germline V gene has CDR1 KGHSH and CDR2 LQKENI. The CDR3 sequence: CASSGLASYEQYF. CDR3 coding DNA: TGTGCCAGCTCAGGCCTAGCCTCCTACGAGCAGTACTTC.

This clonotype has a handful of counts. The chain combines TRBV27 with TRBJ2-3, with 10 bases aligning to TRBD2. CDR1 and CDR2 (germline): MNHEY, SMNVEV (reference sequence). This CDR3 comprises 16 residues. Trimming removed 5 bases from V and 2 bases from J; junction bases left unmatched: 7. The CDR3 coding sequence is TGTGCCAGCAGTATCCGGACTAGCGGCCCCACAGATACGCAGTATTTT. The encoded protein is CASSIRTSGPTDTQYF.

V and J are TRBV2 and TRBJ2-7, with D uncertain. CDR1 and CDR2 from the germline V gene are SNHLY and FYNNEI. The V end was cut by 8 bases, the J end by 5 bases, with 25 bases between. CDR3 length: 16 amino acids. The CDR3 region is CASSPRQPNSYHEQYF. In DNA form, the CDR3 reads TGTGCCAGCTCACCTAGGCAACCTAATTCTTACCACGAGCAGTACTTC.

This clonotype was observed a single time. The rearrangement joins TRBV20-1 to TRBJ2-2, with 9 bases aligning to TRBD2. The trim removed 0 bases at V and 2 bases at J, leaving 4 bases unmatched. The germline V gene has CDR1 DFQATT and CDR2 SNEGSKA (reference sequence). The CDR3 runs to 16 residues. CDR3 coding DNA: TGCAGTGCTAGAGATCAGCGGGAGGCCAACACCGGGGAGCTGTTTTTT. It encodes CSARDQREANTGELFF.

This clonotype has a count of ten or more. The chain carries TRBV6-2 or TRBV6-3 and TRBJ2-7; TRBD2 matches 15 bases. The CDR3 is 14 residues long. With V trimmed by 6 bases and J by 4 bases, 1 base remained unmatched. Germline V gives CDR1 MNHEY, CDR2 SVGEGT. Here the CDR3 reads CASSGLAGGYEQYF. The DNA of the CDR3 is TGTGCCAGCAGCGGACTAGCGGGAGGGTACGAGCAGTACTTC.

This clonotype was counted many times. The chain couples TRBV6-5 to TRBJ1-2; unclear D gene. The CDR3 is made up of 14 amino acids. CDR1 and CDR2 (germline): MNHEY, SVGAGI. The V end lost 2 bases, the J end lost 0 bases, and 7 bases lay between the germline ends. The CDR3 loop is CASSYGVANYGYTF. The CDR3 bases are TGTGCCAGCAGTTACGGGGTAGCTAACTATGGCTACACCTTC.

Many counts were recorded for this clonotype. The chain couples TRBV20-1 to TRBJ2-7; tentative D call: TRBD1 (5 bases). V shed 6 bases and J shed 6 bases, with 18 bases lying between them. CDR1 and CDR2 (germline): DFQATT, SNEGSKA (reference sequence). The length of the CDR3 is 13 residues. CDR3 sequence (DNA): TGCAGTGCGATACCTCAGACAGTGTGCGAGCAGTACGTC. It yields the protein CSAIPQTVCEQYV.

This chain links TRBV3-1 with TRBJ2-1, with D possibly matching TRBD1 (5 bases). Germline lookup yields CDR1 LGHDT and CDR2 YNNKEL (reference sequence). V was clipped by 4 bases and J by 6 bases, with 16 bases between them. This CDR3 spans 15 amino acids. The CDR3 is CASSLGLEIINEQFF. CDR3 nucleotides: TGTGCCAGCAGCCTGGGGCTAGAGATTATCAATGAGCAGTTCTTC.

This clonotype came up a few times. V and J are TRBV4-1 and TRBJ2-2; D possibly corresponds to TRBD2 (6 bases). There are 15 residues in the CDR3. CDR1 and CDR2 (germline): MGHRA, YSYEKL. V shed 5 bases and J shed 7 bases, with 17 bases lying between them. The CDR3 sequence: CASSFPGGASGELFF. The DNA for the CDR3 is TGCGCCAGCAGCTTCCCCGGAGGGGCCAGCGGGGAGCTGTTTTTT.

V and J are TRBV20-1 and TRBJ2-2; D remains unclear. Trimming took off 3 bases at V and 3 bases at J, with 8 bases between the two ends. The CDR3 is 13 residues long. From germline, CDR1 is DFQATT and CDR2 SNEGSKA (reference sequence). In DNA form, the CDR3 reads TGCAGTGCTAGGGAGCTAGACACCGGGGAGCTGTTTTTT. Translated: CSARELDTGELFF.

This clonotype has only a few counts. The chain recombines TRBV6-1 with TRBJ2-7, with D unresolved. From germline, CDR1 is MNHNS and CDR2 SASEGT. This CDR3 contains 12 residues. V dropped 3 bases and J dropped 3 bases, with 6 bases sitting between them. The CDR3 here is CASSDKNYEQYV. CDR3 in DNA: TGTGCCAGCAGTGATAAAAACTACGAGCAGTACGTC.

There are many counts of this clonotype. This chain connects TRBV12-3 or TRBV12-4 to TRBJ2-3; D is unclear. The CDR3 has 15 amino acids. V was cut by 4 bases and J by 2 bases, with 13 bases left in between. The CDR3 here is CASSSDGRTTDTQYF. The CDR3 region has the DNA TGTGCCAGCAGTTCTGACGGAAGGACCACAGATACGCAGTATTTT.

This clonotype was observed a handful of times. The chain couples TRBV7-3 to TRBJ2-1; D gene unclear. Germline CDR1 SGHTA, CDR2 FQGTGA. CDR3 size: 13 residues. V shed 1 base and J shed 5 bases, with 6 bases lying between them. The CDR3 coding sequence is TGTGCCAGCAGCTTAAGTTCGGACAATGAGCAGTTCTTC. Its protein is CASSLSSDNEQFF.

This clonotype was seen only a few times. The gene calls are TRBV18 and TRBJ1-1; D ambiguous. Germline CDR1 is KGHSH and CDR2 is LQKENI. CDR3 size: 15 residues. V was clipped by 5 bases and J by 3 bases, with 16 bases between them. The DNA of the CDR3 is TGTGCCAGCTCATTAATAGAGATTCGAGACACTGAAGCTTTCTTT. Protein: CASSLIEIRDTEAFF.

This clonotype was seen many times. The chain combines TRBV3-1 with TRBJ1-4; D gene ambiguous. CDR3 length: 16 residues. Germline V gives CDR1 LGHDT, CDR2 YNNKEL (reference sequence). V was shortened by 0 bases and J by 8 bases, with 16 bases between the two germline ends. CDR3 residues: CASSQDMGGMGEKLFF. CDR3 sequence (DNA): TGTGCCAGCAGCCAAGACATGGGCGGTATGGGGGAAAAACTGTTTTTT.

The rearrangement joins TRBV15 to TRBJ1-2; TRBD1 might be the D (6 bases). The CDR3 is 14 residues long. CDR1 is LNHNV, CDR2 YYDKDF, per germline (reference sequence). The V end lost 0 bases, the J end lost 3 bases, and 8 bases lay between the germline ends. The CDR3, as DNA: TGTGCCACCAGCAGAGACAGGGGAGACTATGGCTACACCTTC. Translated, it gives CATSRDRGDYGYTF.

The DNA for the CDR3 is TGCAGCGTTGAACTAGCGGGAGCAGATACGCAGTATTTT. Encoded protein: CSVELAGADTQYF. The V gene is TRBV29-1, the J gene TRBJ2-3, with 10 bases lining up with TRBD2. Germline V gene sequence: CDR1 SQVTM, CDR2 ANQGSEA. The CDR3 sequence is 13 residues long. Unmatched junction bases numbered 0, after V lost 2 bases and J lost 4 bases.

The chain is built from TRBV7-2 and TRBJ2-1; D remains unclear. This CDR3 has 15 residues. Germline-derived CDR1 and CDR2 are SGHTA and FQGNSA. V dropped 2 bases and J dropped 2 bases, with 10 bases sitting between them. CDR3 DNA: TGTGCCAGCAGCTTAAAGGGTTCGGCCTACAATGAGCAGTTCTTC. Protein sequence: CASSLKGSAYNEQFF.